A single sample is the source of the 9 T cell receptor beta chains below, sequenced in a study of shared clonotypes between healthy human individuals. Using immunoSEQ multiplex PCR, the repertoire was profiled, and TCRdb retains in-frame clones only, with some absent. This table has over a million clones, 70% to 80% appearing once. Sequencing was performed on memory CD4+ T cells sorted from blood. Sample subset: CD45RA-negative fraction. These TCRs come from a man between 18 and 29 years old in good health.

The V and J genes are TRBV7-9 and TRBJ2-5; the D is unclear. CDR3 length equals 13 residues. Germline lookup yields CDR1 SEHNR and CDR2 FQNEAQ (reference sequence). The germline V and J ends were trimmed by 3 bases and 5 bases, with 10 bases remaining between them. CDR3: CASSLPPAETQYF. As DNA, the CDR3 is TGTGCCAGCAGCTTGCCCCCGGCGGAGACCCAGTACTTC.

The chain links TRBV6-6 to TRBJ2-7, with 11 nucleotides matching TRBD2. The J segment lost 6 bases and the V segment lost 5 bases, leaving 9 bases of the junction unmatched. The CDR3 spans 15 residues. Per the germline V gene, CDR1 is MNHNY and CDR2 is SVGAGI (reference sequence). Here the CDR3 DNA reads TGTGCCAGCAGTCGGCTAGCGGGAGGAGTGAGCGAGCAGTACTTC. This encodes CASSRLAGGVSEQYF.

The rearrangement joins TRBV10-3 to TRBJ2-2; D possibly corresponds to TRBD1 (5 bases). This CDR3 contains 15 residues. CDR1 is ENHRY and CDR2 is SYGVKD in the germline V gene. V was cut by 2 bases and J by 4 bases, with 11 bases left in between. CDR3: CAISEGAKATGELFF. For the CDR3, the DNA is TGTGCCATCAGTGAGGGGGCGAAAGCCACCGGGGAGCTGTTTTTT.

The chain couples TRBV6-5 to TRBJ2-7; 7 bases map to TRBD1. Per germline, CDR1 MNHEY and CDR2 SVGAGI. V gave up 10 bases and J gave up 5 bases; unmatched junction bases: 14. The CDR3 spans 14 residues. The chain's CDR3 is CATISRDSGHEQYF. The CDR3 bases are TGTGCCACGATATCGAGGGACAGTGGGCACGAGCAGTACTTC.

This chain links TRBV19 with TRBJ1-2; TRBD1 matches at 7 bases. The junction had 3 bases not matched to a gene; V was cut back by 5 bases and J by 0 bases. CDR1 LNHDA and CDR2 SQIVND come from the germline V gene (reference sequence). The CDR3 runs 14 residues. The CDR3, as DNA: TGTGCCAGTAGTCGGGACAGAGCTAACTATGGCTACACCTTC. It codes for CASSRDRANYGYTF.

The rearrangement uses TRBV7-8 and TRBJ2-7, with 7 bases aligning to TRBD2. The germline V gene encodes CDR1 SGHVS and CDR2 FQNEAQ. J gave up 0 bases and V 5 bases, and 10 bases lay outside the gene matches. The CDR3 contains 16 residues. The CDR3 reads CASSPLAARSSYEQYF. As DNA, the CDR3 is TGTGCCAGCAGCCCCCTAGCGGCCCGTAGCTCCTACGAGCAGTACTTC.

This clone occurred a few times. V is TRBV4-2 and J is TRBJ1-1; D is possibly TRBD1 (5 bases). The CDR3 has 14 residues. Trimming stripped 0 bases from V and 2 bases from J, with 7 bases between. Germline lookup yields CDR1 LGHNA and CDR2 YNFKEQ. The CDR3 coding sequence is TGTGCCAGCAGCCAAGATGGGGGTAACACTGAAGCTTTCTTT. Residues: CASSQDGGNTEAFF.

This chain connects TRBV6-1 to TRBJ2-3, with 10 bases that match TRBD1. Germline assignment: CDR1 MNHNS and CDR2 SASEGT. The CDR3 runs 14 residues. With 8 bases clipped from V and 0 bases from J, the junction kept 2 bases outside the gene matches. In DNA form, the CDR3 reads TGTGCCAGCTGGGACAGGGGTAGCACAGATACGCAGTATTTT. It yields the protein CASWDRGSTDTQYF.

J is TRBJ1-1 and V is TRBV4-1; possible D gene TRBD1, 6 bases. V shed 2 bases and J shed 1 base, with 11 bases lying between them. CDR3 length: 15 residues. Germline-derived CDR1 and CDR2 are MGHRA and YSYEKL. CDR3 DNA: TGCGCCAGCAGCCAACGGGGGGGCACGAACACTGAAGCTTTCTTT. It is translated as CASSQRGGTNTEAFF.